This TCR beta chain was captured in a study of CD8+ T cells in alopecia areata. Reverse transcription of extracted RNA yielded cDNA, which provided the sequencing template. TCRdb's table, derived via immunoSEQ multiplex PCR, lists solely in-frame clones and lacks some. The sample contains over 110,000 clones, approximately 50% of which appear only once. With V trimmed by 6 bases and J by 5 bases, 8 bases remained unmatched. Looked up from germline, CDR1 is SGHTA and CDR2 is FQGTGA. The length of the CDR3 is 14 residues. This specimen was CD4+ T cells sorted from blood, taken at week 0. This rearrangement joins TRBV7-3 to TRBJ2-5; 8 positions agree with TRBD2. The receptor was derived from a human donor with alopecia areata. CDR3 in amino acids: CASSLAGPQETQYF. The CDR3 DNA reads TGTGCCAGCAGTTTAGCGGGACCCCAGGAGACCCAGTACTTC.